The clone carrying this T cell receptor beta chain was seen a single time. Its matching antigen is unknown. The record originates from a study of cytomegalovirus exposure and HLA in healthy donors. Findings and caveats of the study: Later work found that TCR association rates differed between HLA loci; DRB1 had the most and HLA-C the fewest. HLA-A and HLA-B allele assignments for most subjects were reportedly predicted accurately using TCR beta sequences.

Germline-derived CDR1 and CDR2 are LGHNA and YSLEER. Trimming shortened V by 4 bases and J by 0 bases, and 9 bases separated the two germline ends. The CDR3 length is 14 residues. With 60 Vbeta and 13 Jbeta primers, the PCR was carried out. The data were produced by immunoSEQ multiplex PCR, yet TCRdb's version contains in-frame clones alone and is incomplete. Of around 200,000 clones listed, 75% to 80% are singletons. The chain uses TRBV4-3 and TRBJ1-1; D remains ambiguous. Material: PBMCs. The sequence was obtained from a man between 18 and 35 years old in good health and CMV-seronegative. CDR3 sequence: CASSLYSMNTEAFF. In nucleotides, the CDR3 is TGCGCCAGCAGCCTTTACAGTATGAACACTGAAGCTTTCTTT.